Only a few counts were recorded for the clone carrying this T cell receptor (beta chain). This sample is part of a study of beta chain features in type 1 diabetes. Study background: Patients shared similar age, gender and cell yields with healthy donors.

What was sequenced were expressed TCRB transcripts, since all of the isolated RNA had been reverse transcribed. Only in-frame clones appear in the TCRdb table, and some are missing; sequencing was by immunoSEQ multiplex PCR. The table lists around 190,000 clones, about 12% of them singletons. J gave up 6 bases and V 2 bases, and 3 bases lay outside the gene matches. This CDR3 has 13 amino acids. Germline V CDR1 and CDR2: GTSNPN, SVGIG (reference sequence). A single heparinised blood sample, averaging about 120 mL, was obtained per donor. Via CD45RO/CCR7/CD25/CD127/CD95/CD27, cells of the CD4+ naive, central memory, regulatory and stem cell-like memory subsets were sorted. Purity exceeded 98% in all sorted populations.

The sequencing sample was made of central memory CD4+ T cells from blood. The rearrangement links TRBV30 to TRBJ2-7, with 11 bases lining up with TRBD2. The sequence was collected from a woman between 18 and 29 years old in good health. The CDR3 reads CAWSLAGGGEQYF. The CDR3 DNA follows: TGTGCCTGGAGTCTAGCGGGAGGAGGCGAGCAGTACTTC.